One sample yielded the 12 T cell receptor beta chains listed below, sequenced in a study of blood T cell repertoires in COVID-19. Data came from immunoSEQ multiplex PCR; TCRdb stores just in-frame clones and leaves some out. Of 95,000 to 110,000 clones listed, 70% to 90% were seen once; the top ten hold 2.5% to 3.5%. Sequencing was done on a sample of peripheral blood. Source of these receptors: a man aged 45 to 65 in a cohort sampled during active COVID-19.

The rearrangement links TRBV27 to TRBJ1-2; 7 bases are shared with TRBD1. The CDR3 covers 14 residues. CDR1 and CDR2 from the germline V gene are MNHEY and SMNVEV (reference sequence). The V and J ends lost 6 bases and 6 bases, in that order; junction bases with no gene match: 10. CDR3 in amino acids: CASSNLDRDNGYTF. The CDR3 DNA reads TGTGCCAGCAGCAACCTTGACAGGGATAATGGCTACACCTTC.

The rearrangement links TRBV9 to TRBJ2-2, with D perhaps TRBD1 (6 bases). CDR1 is SGDLS, CDR2 YYNGEE, per germline. The CDR3 has 15 amino acids. Trimming removed 0 bases from V and 8 bases from J, with 14 bases in between. The CDR3 nucleotides read TGTGCCAGCAGCGTAGGGCTGAGGGGGACGGGGGAGCTGTTTTTT. Translated: CASSVGLRGTGELFF.

V gene TRBV28 combines with J gene TRBJ2-5; D ambiguous. V lost 5 bases to trimming and J lost 4 bases, with 14 bases between them. This CDR3 contains 14 residues. CDR1 and CDR2 (germline): MDHEN, SYDVKM. The CDR3 loop is CASSLGPRGETQYF. CDR3 in DNA: TGTGCCAGCAGTCTGGGCCCCCGTGGAGAGACCCAGTACTTC.

In this sample, this clone turned up a few times. J is TRBJ2-1 and V is TRBV25-1; D gene unclear. Germline assignment: CDR1 MGHDK and CDR2 SYGVNS. V shed 4 bases and J shed 10 bases, with 14 bases lying between them. This CDR3 has 13 amino acids. The CDR3 loop is CASSGLAFGEQFF. CDR3 nucleotide sequence: TGTGCCAGCAGTGGGCTCGCCTTTGGCGAGCAGTTCTTC.

This sequence joins TRBV2 and TRBJ2-5; 9 bases are a match to TRBD1. There are 15 residues in the CDR3. Germline CDR1 SNHLY, CDR2 FYNNEI. V was pared by 6 bases and J by 1 base, with 6 bases of the junction left unmatched. The CDR3, as DNA: TGTGCCAGCAGCCGGGACAGGGCCATCCAAGAGACCCAGTACTTC. This gives the protein CASSRDRAIQETQYF.

The chain joins TRBV7-9 to TRBJ2-3; 10 bases map to TRBD1. V shed 5 bases and J 3 bases; nucleotides not matched to a gene: 2. This CDR3 comprises 14 residues. Germline values: CDR1 SEHNR, CDR2 FQNEAQ (reference sequence). CDR3 nucleotide sequence: TGTGCCAGCAGCGGGGACAGGGGTACAGATACGCAGTATTTT. Its translation: CASSGDRGTDTQYF.

The chain links TRBV7-8 to TRBJ1-1, with D perhaps matching TRBD1 (6 bases). V was clipped by 1 base and J by 4 bases, with 19 bases between them. Germline CDR1 and CDR2: SGHVS and FQNEAQ. This CDR3 has 17 amino acids. CDR3 sequence reads: CASSLETRGSMGTEAFF. The DNA for the CDR3 is TGTGCCAGCAGCTTAGAAACAAGGGGGTCGATGGGCACTGAAGCTTTCTTT.

The CDR3 loop is CARCWDRGIYGYTF. CDR3 DNA: TGCGCCAGATGCTGGGACAGGGGCATCTATGGCTACACCTTC. This chain connects TRBV23-1 to TRBJ1-2; TRBD1 matches at 10 bases. TRBV23-1 has ORF status, its function being uncertain. The CDR3 consists of 14 residues. Trimming took 9 bases from V and 4 from J; bases not matched to a gene: 8.

This chain uses TRBV19 with TRBJ2-6; D is unclear. V gave up 6 bases and J gave up 2 bases, with 11 bases separating them. Germline CDR1 reads LNHDA; CDR2 reads SQIVND (reference sequence). The CDR3 extends over 15 amino acids. CDR3 DNA: TGTGCCAGTAGGAACACTGGAGCTGGGGCCAACGTCCTGACTTTC. Residues: CASRNTGAGANVLTF.

The chain employs TRBV7-6 and TRBJ2-1; 11 bases match TRBD2. The CDR3 covers 17 residues. From germline, CDR1 is SGHVS and CDR2 FNYEAQ. Trimming cost V 3 bases and J 8 bases; bases outside gene matches: 12. The CDR3 protein is CASSLAGTSGFPDEQFF. CDR3 coding DNA: TGTGCCAGCAGCTTGGCCGGGACTAGCGGATTCCCGGATGAGCAGTTCTTC.

This chain uses TRBV12-3 or TRBV12-4 with TRBJ1-4; the D is unclear. The CDR3 has 13 amino acids. Between the trimmed V and J ends, which lost 0 bases and 7 bases, there was a span of 6 bases. CDR3 in DNA: TGTGCCAGCAGTTTAGCCGGTACTGAAAAACTGTTTTTT. Residues: CASSLAGTEKLFF.

The chain employs TRBV6-6 and TRBJ2-5; D gene uncertain. This CDR3 spans 13 amino acids. V lost 6 bases and J 0 bases, leaving 8 bases between the germline ends. CDR1 and CDR2 from the germline V gene are MNHNY and SVGAGI (reference sequence). The CDR3 DNA sequence: TGTGCCAGCAGGACTGGGTACCAAGAGACCCAGTACTTC. This encodes CASRTGYQETQYF.